These 4 T cell receptor beta chains came from one sample sequenced in a study of T cell responses to AZD1222 COVID-19 vaccine. The repertoire was sequenced with immunoSEQ multiplex PCR; TCRdb's copy has only in-frame clones and lacks some. The profile shows around 130,000 clones, just over 85% of them singletons. This sample comprised peripheral blood, obtained on day 0 of AZD1222 vaccination. These receptors were collected from an adult in good health.

This rearrangement joins TRBV10-3 to TRBJ2-3, with D maybe TRBD2 (6 bases). V lost 5 bases to trimming and J lost 1 base, with 10 bases between them. Germline CDR1 is ENHRY and CDR2 is SYGVKD. The CDR3 is made up of 14 amino acids. The CDR3 nucleotides are TGTGCCATCAGTCCGGGGGTTGGCACAGATACGCAGTATTTT. This translates into CAISPGVGTDTQYF.

The chain uses TRBV5-6 and TRBJ1-4, with a weak D call TRBD1 (6 bases). From germline, CDR1 is SGHDT and CDR2 YYEEEE. The CDR3 has 15 amino acids. The V end was cut by 5 bases, the J end by 5 bases, with 16 bases between. The CDR3 here is CASSPRTAPNEKLFF. In nucleotides, the CDR3 is TGTGCCAGCAGTCCCCGGACAGCGCCAAATGAAAAACTGTTTTTT.

This chain joins TRBV5-5 and TRBJ1-6; tentatively, D is TRBD1 (6 bases). From germline, CDR1 is SGHKS and CDR2 YYEKEE (reference sequence). V lost 4 bases and J lost 11, with 19 bases in between. CDR3 size: 15 residues. CDR3 DNA: TGTGCCAGCAGCGGAGAACCGGACAGTTCTGCACCCCTCCACTTT. It specifies CASSGEPDSSAPLHF.

On this clone itself: A junction end diverges from the germline sequence, so it may reflect a read error. The chain employs TRBV6-5 and TRBJ2-7; 8 bases align to TRBD1. Per germline, CDR1 MNHEY and CDR2 SVGAGI. The CDR3 runs to 16 residues. CDR3 DNA: TGTGCCAGCAGGTACTCAGGACAGGGCGGGACTTACGAGCAGTACTTC. Translation: CASRYSGQGGTYEQYF.